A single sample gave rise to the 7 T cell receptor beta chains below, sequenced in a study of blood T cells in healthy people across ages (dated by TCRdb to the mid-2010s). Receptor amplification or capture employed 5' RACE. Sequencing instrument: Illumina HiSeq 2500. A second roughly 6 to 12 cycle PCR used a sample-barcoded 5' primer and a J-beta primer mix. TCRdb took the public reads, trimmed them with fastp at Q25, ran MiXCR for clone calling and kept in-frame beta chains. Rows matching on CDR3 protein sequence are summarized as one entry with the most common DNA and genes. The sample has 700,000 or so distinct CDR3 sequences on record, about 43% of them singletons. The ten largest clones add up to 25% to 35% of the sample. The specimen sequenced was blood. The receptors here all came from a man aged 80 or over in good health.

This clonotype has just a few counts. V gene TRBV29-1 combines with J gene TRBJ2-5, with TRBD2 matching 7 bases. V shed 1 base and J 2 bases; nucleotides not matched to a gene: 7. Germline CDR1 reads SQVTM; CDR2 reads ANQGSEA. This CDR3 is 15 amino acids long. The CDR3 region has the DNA TGCAGCGTTGAAGTTCCCCGAGCGGGGCAAGAGACCCAGTACTTC. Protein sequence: CSVEVPRAGQETQYF.

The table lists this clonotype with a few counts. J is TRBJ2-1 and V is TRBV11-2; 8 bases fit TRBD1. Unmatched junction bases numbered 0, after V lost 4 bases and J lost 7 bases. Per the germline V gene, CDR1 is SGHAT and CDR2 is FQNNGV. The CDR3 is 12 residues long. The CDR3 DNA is TGTGCCAGCAGCTACAGGGGGAATGAGCAGTTCTTC. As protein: CASSYRGNEQFF.

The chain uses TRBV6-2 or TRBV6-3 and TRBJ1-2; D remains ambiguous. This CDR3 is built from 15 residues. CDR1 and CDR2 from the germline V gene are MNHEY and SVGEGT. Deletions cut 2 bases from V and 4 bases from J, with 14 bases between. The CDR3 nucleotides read TGTGCCAGCAGTTACCCCATCGTGGCGGGCTATGGCTACACCTTC. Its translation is CASSYPIVAGYGYTF.

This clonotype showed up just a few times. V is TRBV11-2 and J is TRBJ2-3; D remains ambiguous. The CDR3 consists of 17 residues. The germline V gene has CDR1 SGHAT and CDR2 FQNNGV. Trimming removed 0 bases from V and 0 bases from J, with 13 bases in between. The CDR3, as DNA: TGTGCCAGCAGCTTAGATACGCAGGCTCCTAGCACAGATACGCAGTATTTT. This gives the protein CASSLDTQAPSTDTQYF. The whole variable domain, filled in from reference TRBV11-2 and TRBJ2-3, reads EAGVAQSPRYKIIEKRQSVAFWCNPISGHATLYWYQQILGQGPKLLIQFQNNGVVDDSQLPKDRFSAERLKGVDSTLKIQPAKLEDSAVYLCASSLDTQAPSTDTQYFGPGTRLTVL.

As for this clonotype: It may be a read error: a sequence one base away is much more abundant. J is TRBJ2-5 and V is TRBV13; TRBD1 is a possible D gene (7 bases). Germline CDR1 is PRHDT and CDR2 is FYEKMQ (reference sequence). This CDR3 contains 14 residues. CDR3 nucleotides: TGTGTCAGCACCCACTCGACAGGGCATCGGGAGCAGTACTTC. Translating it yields CVSTHSTGHREQYF.

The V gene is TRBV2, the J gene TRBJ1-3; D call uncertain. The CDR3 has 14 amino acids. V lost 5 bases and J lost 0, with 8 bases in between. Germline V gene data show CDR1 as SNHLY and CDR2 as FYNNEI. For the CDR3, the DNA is TGTGCCAGCAGTTTTCAGTTCTCTGGAAACACCATATATTTT. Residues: CASSFQFSGNTIYF.

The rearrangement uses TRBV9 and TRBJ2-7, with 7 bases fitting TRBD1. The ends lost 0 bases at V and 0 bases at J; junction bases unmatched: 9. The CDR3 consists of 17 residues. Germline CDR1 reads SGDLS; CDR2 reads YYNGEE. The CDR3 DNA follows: TGTGCCAGCAGCGTAGCTAGCCCCGGGACAGTCTCCTACGAGCAGTACTTC. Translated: CASSVASPGTVSYEQYF.